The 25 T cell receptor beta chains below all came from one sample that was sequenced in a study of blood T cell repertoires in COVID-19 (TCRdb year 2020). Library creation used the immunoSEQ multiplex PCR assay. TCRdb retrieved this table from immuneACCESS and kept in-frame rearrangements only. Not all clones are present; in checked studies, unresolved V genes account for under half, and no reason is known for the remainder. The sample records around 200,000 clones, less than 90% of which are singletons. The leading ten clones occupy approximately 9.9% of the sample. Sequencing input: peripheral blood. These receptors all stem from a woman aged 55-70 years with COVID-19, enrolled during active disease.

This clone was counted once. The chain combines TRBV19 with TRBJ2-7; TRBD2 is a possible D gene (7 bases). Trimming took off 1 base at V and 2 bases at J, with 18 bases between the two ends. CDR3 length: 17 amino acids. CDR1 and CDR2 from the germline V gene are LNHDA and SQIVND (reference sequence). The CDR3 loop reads CASSIAPHGGRPYEQYF. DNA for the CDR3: TGTGCCAGTAGTATAGCCCCCCACGGGGGGCGGCCCTACGAGCAGTACTTC.

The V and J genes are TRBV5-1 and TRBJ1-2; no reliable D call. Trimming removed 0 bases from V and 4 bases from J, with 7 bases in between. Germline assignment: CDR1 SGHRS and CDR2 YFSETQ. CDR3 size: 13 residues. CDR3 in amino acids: CASSLAGFYGYTF. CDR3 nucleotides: TGCGCCAGCAGCTTGGCGGGGTTCTATGGCTACACCTTC.

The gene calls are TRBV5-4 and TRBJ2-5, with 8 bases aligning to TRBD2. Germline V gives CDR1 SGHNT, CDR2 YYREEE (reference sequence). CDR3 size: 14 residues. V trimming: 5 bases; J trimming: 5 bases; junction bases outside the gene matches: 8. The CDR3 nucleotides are TGTGCCAGCAGGGATGTAGCGGGGCGGGAGACCCAGTACTTC. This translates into CASRDVAGRETQYF.

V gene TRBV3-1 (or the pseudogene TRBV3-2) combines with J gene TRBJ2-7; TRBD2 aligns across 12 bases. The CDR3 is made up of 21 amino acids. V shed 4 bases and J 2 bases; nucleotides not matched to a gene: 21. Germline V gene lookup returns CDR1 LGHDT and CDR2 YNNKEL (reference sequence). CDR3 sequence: CASSPSPIASGRATMPYEQYF. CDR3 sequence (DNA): TGTGCCAGCAGCCCGAGCCCAATCGCTAGCGGGAGGGCCACTATGCCCTACGAGCAGTACTTC.

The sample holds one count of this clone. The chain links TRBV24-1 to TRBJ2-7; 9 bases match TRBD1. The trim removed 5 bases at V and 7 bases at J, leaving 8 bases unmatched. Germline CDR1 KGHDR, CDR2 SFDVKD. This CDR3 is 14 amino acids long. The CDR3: CATSAGQGSVEQYF. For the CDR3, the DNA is TGTGCCACCAGTGCCGGACAGGGGAGTGTGGAGCAGTACTTC.

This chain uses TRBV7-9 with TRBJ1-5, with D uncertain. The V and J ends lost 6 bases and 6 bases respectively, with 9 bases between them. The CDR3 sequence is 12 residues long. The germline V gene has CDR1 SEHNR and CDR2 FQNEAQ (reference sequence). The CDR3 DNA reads TGTGCCAGCAGTCGGGTGGGTCAGCCCCAGCATTTT. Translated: CASSRVGQPQHF.

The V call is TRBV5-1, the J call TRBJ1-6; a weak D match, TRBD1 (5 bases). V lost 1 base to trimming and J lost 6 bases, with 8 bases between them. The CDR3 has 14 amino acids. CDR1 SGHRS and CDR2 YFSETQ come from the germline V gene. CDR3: CASSLSQGNSPLHF. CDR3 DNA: TGCGCCAGCAGCTTGAGTCAGGGTAATTCACCCCTCCACTTT.

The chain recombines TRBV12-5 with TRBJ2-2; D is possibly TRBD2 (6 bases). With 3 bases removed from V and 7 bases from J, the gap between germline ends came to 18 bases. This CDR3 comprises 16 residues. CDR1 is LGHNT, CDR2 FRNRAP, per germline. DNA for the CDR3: TGTGCTAGTGGTTTCGACCCCCCGGGAGCGGGCGGGGAGCTGTTTTTT. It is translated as CASGFDPPGAGGELFF.

CDR3 DNA sequence: TGCGCCAGCAGCTTGGGAGGGGGCGGTGAAAAACTGTTTTTT. Translating gives CASSLGGGGEKLFF. The chain links TRBV5-1 to TRBJ1-4; TRBD1 aligns across 7 bases. Germline V gene data show CDR1 as SGHRS and CDR2 as YFSETQ. This CDR3 has 14 residues. The ends lost 0 bases at V and 7 bases at J; junction bases unmatched: 3.

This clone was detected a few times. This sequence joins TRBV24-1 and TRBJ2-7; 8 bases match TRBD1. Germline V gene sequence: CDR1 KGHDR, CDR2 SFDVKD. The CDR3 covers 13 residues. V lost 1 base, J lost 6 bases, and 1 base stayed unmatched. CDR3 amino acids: CATSDFGQGEQYF. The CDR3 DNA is TGTGCCACCAGTGATTTCGGACAGGGCGAGCAGTACTTC.

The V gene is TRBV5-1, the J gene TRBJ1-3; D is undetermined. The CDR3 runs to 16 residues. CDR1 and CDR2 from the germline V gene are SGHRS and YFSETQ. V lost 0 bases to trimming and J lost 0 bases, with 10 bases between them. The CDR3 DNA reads TGCGCCAGCAGCTTGGGAGGAATCGGCTCTGGAAACACCATATATTTT. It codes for CASSLGGIGSGNTIYF.

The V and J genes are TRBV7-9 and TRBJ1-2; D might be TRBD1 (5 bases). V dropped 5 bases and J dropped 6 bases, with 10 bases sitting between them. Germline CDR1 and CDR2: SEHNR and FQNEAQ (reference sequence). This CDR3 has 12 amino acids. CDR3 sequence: CASSQTVDGYTF. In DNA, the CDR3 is TGTGCCAGCAGCCAGACAGTAGATGGCTACACCTTC.

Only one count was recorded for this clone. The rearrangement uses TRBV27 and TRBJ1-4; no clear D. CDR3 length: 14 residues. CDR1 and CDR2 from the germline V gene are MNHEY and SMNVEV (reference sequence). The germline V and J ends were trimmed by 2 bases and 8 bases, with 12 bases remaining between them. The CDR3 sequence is CASSLMGPGEKLFF. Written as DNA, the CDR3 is TGTGCCAGCAGTTTAATGGGCCCGGGAGAAAAACTGTTTTTT.

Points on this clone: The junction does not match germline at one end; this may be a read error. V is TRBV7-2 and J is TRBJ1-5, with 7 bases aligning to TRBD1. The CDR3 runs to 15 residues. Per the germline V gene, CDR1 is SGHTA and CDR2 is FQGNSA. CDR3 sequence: CASSASTGSTQPQHF. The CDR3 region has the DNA TGTGCCAGCAGCGCCTCGACAGGGAGCACTCAGCCCCAGCATTTT.

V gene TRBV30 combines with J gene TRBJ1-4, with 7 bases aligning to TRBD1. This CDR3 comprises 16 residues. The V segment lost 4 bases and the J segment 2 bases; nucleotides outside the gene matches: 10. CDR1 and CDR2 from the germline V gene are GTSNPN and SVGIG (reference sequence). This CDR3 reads CAWTPATGFTNEKLFF. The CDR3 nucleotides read TGTGCCTGGACGCCAGCGACAGGGTTCACTAATGAAAAACTGTTTTTT.

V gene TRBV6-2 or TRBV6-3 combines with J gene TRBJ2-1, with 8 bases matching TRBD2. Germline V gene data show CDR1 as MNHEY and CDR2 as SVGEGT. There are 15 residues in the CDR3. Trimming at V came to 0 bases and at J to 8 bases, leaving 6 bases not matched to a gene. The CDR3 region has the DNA TGTGCCAGCAGTTACTCTGGGACTAGTTTCGATGAGCAGTTCTTC. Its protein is CASSYSGTSFDEQFF.

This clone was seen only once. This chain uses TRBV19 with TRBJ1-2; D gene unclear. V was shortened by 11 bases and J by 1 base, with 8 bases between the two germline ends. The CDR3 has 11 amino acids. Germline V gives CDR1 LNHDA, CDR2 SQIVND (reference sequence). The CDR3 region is CAGSDNYGYTF. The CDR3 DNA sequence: TGTGCCGGCTCAGATAACTATGGCTACACCTTC.

The CDR3 loop is CSDPTGPIYGYTF. In DNA, the CDR3 is TGCAGCGACCCGACAGGGCCTATCTATGGCTACACCTTC. The gene calls are TRBV29-1 and TRBJ1-2; 7 bases are shared with TRBD1. This CDR3 comprises 13 residues. CDR1 and CDR2 from the germline V gene are SQVTM and ANQGSEA. Trimming took 7 bases from V and 4 from J; bases not matched to a gene: 9. Variable domain in full (rest from reference TRBV29-1 and TRBJ1-2): SAVISQKPSRDICQRGTSLTIQCQVDSQVTMMFWYRQQPGQSLTLIATANQGSEATYESGFVIDKFPISRPNLTFSTLTVSNMSPEDSSIYLCSDPTGPIYGYTFGSGTRLTVV.

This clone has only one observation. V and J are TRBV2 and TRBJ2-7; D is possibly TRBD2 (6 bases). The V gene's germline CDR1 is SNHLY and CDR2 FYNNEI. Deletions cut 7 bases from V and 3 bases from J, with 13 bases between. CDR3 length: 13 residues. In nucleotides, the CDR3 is TGTGCCAGCACCACGCCCGGGAGCTACGAGCAGTACTTC. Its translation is CASTTPGSYEQYF.

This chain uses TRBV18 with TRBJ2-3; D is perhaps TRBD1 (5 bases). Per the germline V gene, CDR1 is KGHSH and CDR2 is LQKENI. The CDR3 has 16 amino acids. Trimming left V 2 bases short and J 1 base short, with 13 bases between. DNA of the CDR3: TGTGCCAGCTCACCAATTGTCCCCAGGGGCACAGATACGCAGTATTTT. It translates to CASSPIVPRGTDTQYF.

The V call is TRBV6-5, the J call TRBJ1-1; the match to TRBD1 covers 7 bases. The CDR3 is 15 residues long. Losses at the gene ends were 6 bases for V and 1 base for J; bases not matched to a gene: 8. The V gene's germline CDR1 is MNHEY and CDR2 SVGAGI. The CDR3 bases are TGTGCCAGCAGCCCCGCGGGACAGCCGAACACTGAAGCTTTCTTT. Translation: CASSPAGQPNTEAFF.

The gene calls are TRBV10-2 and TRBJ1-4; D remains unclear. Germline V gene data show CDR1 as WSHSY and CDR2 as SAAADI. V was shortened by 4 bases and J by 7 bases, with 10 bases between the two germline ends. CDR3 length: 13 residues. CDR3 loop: CASSGETGEKLFF. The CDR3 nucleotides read TGCGCCAGCAGTGGGGAGACCGGTGAAAAACTGTTTTTT.

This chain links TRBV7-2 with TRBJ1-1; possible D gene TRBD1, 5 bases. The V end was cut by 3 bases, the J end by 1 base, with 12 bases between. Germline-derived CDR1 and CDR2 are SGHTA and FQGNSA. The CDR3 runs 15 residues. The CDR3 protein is CASSFMGLTNTEAFF. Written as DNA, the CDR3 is TGTGCCAGCAGCTTCATGGGACTTACGAACACTGAAGCTTTCTTT.

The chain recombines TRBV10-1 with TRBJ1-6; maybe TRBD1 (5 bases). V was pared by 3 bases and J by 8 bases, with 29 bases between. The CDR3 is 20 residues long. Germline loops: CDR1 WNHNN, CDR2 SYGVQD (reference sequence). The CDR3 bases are TGCGCCAGCAGTGACACCCCCGAACTCCGGGAGCTCGAGGGGCATTCACCCCTCCACTTT. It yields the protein CASSDTPELRELEGHSPLHF.

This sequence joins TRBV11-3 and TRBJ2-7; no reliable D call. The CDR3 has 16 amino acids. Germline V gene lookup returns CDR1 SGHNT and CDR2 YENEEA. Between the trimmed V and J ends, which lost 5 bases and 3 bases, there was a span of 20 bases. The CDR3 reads CASSPSAEDGYYEQYF. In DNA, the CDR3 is TGTGCCAGCAGCCCGAGCGCCGAAGACGGGTACTACGAGCAGTACTTC.